This entry describes one T cell receptor (beta chain). Noted time point: pre-treatment baseline. These data are taken from a study of blood T cell dynamics during melanoma immunotherapy. Produced via immunoSEQ multiplex PCR; TCRdb's table is partial and in-frame only. Here the sample spans around 20,000 clones, approximately 89% being singletons. The origin of this receptor is a human donor with melanoma. The sample here was blood, taken from a patient treated with checkpoint blockade.

CDR3 coding DNA: TGCAGTGCTTTCCACTCCTACGAGCAGTACTTC. Translation gives CSAFHSYEQYF. The chain has TRBV20-1 and TRBJ2-5; D unclear. The J call is uncertain, as TRBJ2-7 better fits the DNA end. There are 11 residues in the CDR3. CDR1 and CDR2 from the germline V gene are DFQATT and SNEGSKA (reference sequence).